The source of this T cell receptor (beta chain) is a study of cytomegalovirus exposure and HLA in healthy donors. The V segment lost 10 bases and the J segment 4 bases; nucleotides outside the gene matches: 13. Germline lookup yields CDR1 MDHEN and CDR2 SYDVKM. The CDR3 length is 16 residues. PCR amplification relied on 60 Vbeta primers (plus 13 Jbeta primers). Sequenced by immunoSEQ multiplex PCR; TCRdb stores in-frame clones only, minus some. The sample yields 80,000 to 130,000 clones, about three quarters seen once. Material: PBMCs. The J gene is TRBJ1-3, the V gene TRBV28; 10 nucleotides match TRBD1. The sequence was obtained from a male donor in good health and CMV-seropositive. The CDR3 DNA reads TGTGCCATTAGACAGGGGGCGCCGGTTTCCGGAAACACCATATATTTT. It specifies CAIRQGAPVSGNTIYF.